Listed here are 9 T cell receptor beta chains from one sample, sequenced in a study of T-cell memory formation after mild COVID-19 (TCRdb year 2021). Library preparation used 5' RACE. Sequencing was performed on an Illumina NovaSeq 6000. Using fastp trimming at Q25 and MiXCR clonotype assembly, TCRdb reanalyzed the public sequencing data and kept in-frame beta chains. Rows are unified per CDR3 protein, each entry keeping the most common DNA and genes. Within this sample are about 250,000 distinct CDR3 sequences, with 15% of them counted one time only. The ten largest make up over 2% of the sample. The source material was PBMCs or a T cell subset sorted from them (not recorded which). Receptors were obtained from an adult woman who had mild COVID-19 (a few samples of this study predate the infection). The sample titles of this study are shuffled in the database, so cell type and time point are left out; the donor was told from shared clones.

The chain is built from TRBV12-3 or TRBV12-4 and TRBJ2-3, with 7 bases matching TRBD2. V was pared by 3 bases and J by 4 bases, with 4 bases of the junction left unmatched. The CDR3 consists of 14 residues. CDR3 amino acids: CASSLSGASDTQYF. As DNA, the CDR3 is TGTGCCAGCAGTTTGAGCGGGGCCTCAGATACGCAGTATTTT.

This clonotype turned up a few times. This chain's CDR3 is CASSPSSGGHGHEQFF. The CDR3 bases are TGTGCCAGCAGCCCTTCTTCCGGGGGCCACGGCCATGAGCAGTTCTTC. This chain joins TRBV3-1 and TRBJ2-1; tentatively, D is TRBD1 or TRBD2 (6 bases each). The germline gives CDR1 LGHDT, CDR2 YNNKEL (reference sequence). Trimming shortened V by 4 bases and J by 8 bases, and 21 bases separated the two germline ends. The CDR3 runs to 16 residues.

This sequence joins TRBV20-1 and TRBJ2-3, with D unresolved. The V end lost 2 bases, the J end lost 10 bases, and 13 bases lay between the germline ends. CDR3 length equals 12 residues. Per germline, CDR1 DFQATT and CDR2 SNEGSKA (reference sequence). In DNA, the CDR3 is TGCAGTGCTAGACGACAAGAGTTGGCGCAGTATTTT. Its protein product is CSARRQELAQYF.

V gene TRBV20-1 combines with J gene TRBJ2-7, with 12 bases identical to TRBD1. Trimming took 5 bases from V and 0 from J; bases not matched to a gene: 11. This CDR3 comprises 17 residues. Looked up from germline, CDR1 is DFQATT and CDR2 is SNEGSKA (reference sequence). CDR3 DNA: TGCAGTGCTCGCGGGACAGGGGGCGGAAGATTCTCCTACGAGCAGTACTTC. Translated, it gives CSARGTGGGRFSYEQYF.

This clonotype showed up just a few times. This sequence joins TRBV7-2 and TRBJ2-1; 8 bases are a match to TRBD2. The CDR3 is 15 residues long. Germline V gene lookup returns CDR1 SGHTA and CDR2 FQGNSA. V was pared by 0 bases and J by 9 bases, with 7 bases of the junction left unmatched. In DNA form, the CDR3 reads TGTGCCAGCAGCTTAGCGGCAGCGGGAGTGAGTGAGCAGTTCTTC. Translation: CASSLAAAGVSEQFF.

This clonotype appeared a few times. The V gene is TRBV5-1, the J gene TRBJ2-7; 9 bases match TRBD2. The germline V gene encodes CDR1 SGHRS and CDR2 YFSETQ. V was clipped by 0 bases and J by 2 bases; unmatched bases: 6. The CDR3 runs 16 residues. The CDR3 DNA is TGCGCCAGCAGCTTGGAGGGACTAGCTGGACCCTACGAGCAGTACTTC. Its translation: CASSLEGLAGPYEQYF.

The chain is built from TRBV20-1 and TRBJ1-4; D remains ambiguous. CDR3 length: 13 residues. Per germline, CDR1 DFQATT and CDR2 SNEGSKA (reference sequence). Trimming stripped 4 bases from V and 1 base from J, with 7 bases between. The CDR3, as DNA: TGCAGTGCTATTCACCGAACTAATGAAAAACTGTTTTTT. The encoded protein is CSAIHRTNEKLFF.

The rearrangement uses TRBV24-1 and TRBJ1-2, with 8 bases aligning to TRBD1. The CDR3 loop spans 15 amino acids. CDR1 is KGHDR, CDR2 SFDVKD, per germline. The trim removed 5 bases at V and 4 bases at J, leaving 8 bases unmatched. The CDR3 coding sequence is TGTGCCACCAGTGCGTCGACAGGGGAAGTCTATGGCTACACCTTC. It encodes CATSASTGEVYGYTF.

The CDR3 sequence is CASTPGRGRRWELFF. In nucleotides, the CDR3 is TGTGCCAGCACTCCTGGTCGCGGGAGGAGATGGGAGCTGTTTTTT. The gene calls are TRBV12-3 or TRBV12-4 and TRBJ2-2; 8 nucleotides agree with TRBD2. The CDR3 length is 15 residues. The V and J ends lost 7 bases and 9 bases, in that order; junction bases with no gene match: 13.